The clone carrying this TCR beta chain was seen only once. Its antigen is currently unknown. This specimen comes from a study of cytomegalovirus exposure and HLA in healthy donors. Study as a whole: Of all 400 or so donors who were genotyped, 80% to 85% belonged to the Caucasian-associated ancestry cluster.

General observations from the study: In a later analysis, TCR association rates varied by HLA locus: DRB1 most, HLA-C fewest. In terms of immune exposure information, only CMV serostatus was available.

With 60 Vbeta and 13 Jbeta primers, the PCR was carried out. Data came from immunoSEQ multiplex PCR; TCRdb stores just in-frame clones and leaves some out. The data contain approximately 120,000 clones, around 77% of them singletons. The sequence derives from a middle-aged woman in good health and CMV-seropositive. Sequenced input: PBMCs.

The CDR3 region has the DNA TGTGCCAGCAGCCCTCGGACTAGCGGGAATTACGAGCAGTACTTC. Its translation: CASSPRTSGNYEQYF. This sequence joins TRBV7-8 and TRBJ2-7; 12 bases agree with TRBD2. The CDR3 is 15 amino acids. CDR1 is SGHVS and CDR2 is FQNEAQ in the germline V gene. V trimming: 5 bases; J trimming: 4 bases; junction bases outside the gene matches: 6.